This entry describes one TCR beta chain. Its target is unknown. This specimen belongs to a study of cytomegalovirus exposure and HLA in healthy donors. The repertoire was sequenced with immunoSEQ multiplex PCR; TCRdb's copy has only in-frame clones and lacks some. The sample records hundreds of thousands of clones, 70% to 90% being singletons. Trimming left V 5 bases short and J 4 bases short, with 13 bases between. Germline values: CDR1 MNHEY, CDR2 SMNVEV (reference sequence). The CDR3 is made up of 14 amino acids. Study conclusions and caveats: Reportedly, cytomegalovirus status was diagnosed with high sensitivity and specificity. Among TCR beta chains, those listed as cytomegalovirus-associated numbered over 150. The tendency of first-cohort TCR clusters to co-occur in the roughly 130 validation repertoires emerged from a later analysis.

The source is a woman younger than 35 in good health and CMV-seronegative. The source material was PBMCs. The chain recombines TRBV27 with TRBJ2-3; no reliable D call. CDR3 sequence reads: CASSPPLSADTQYF. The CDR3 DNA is TGTGCCAGCAGTCCACCTCTAAGCGCAGATACGCAGTATTTT.